This T cell receptor (beta chain) was documented in a study of T cell responses to AZD1222 COVID-19 vaccine. This table comes from immunoSEQ multiplex PCR, and its TCRdb copy is limited to in-frame clones, with some not included. The profile covers roughly 90,000 clones, with 85% to 90% appearing a single time and under 3% taken by the ten largest. On this clone: No antigen is known for it.

Whole-study results and caveats: With dominance at 160-218 and 743-854, vaccine-associated CD4 TCRs spanned spike. White British people made up most donors, females outnumbered males, and clonal diversity was possibly underestimated.

Trimming stripped 7 bases from V and 5 bases from J, with 20 bases between. CDR1 is MRHNA, CDR2 SNTAGT, per germline. This CDR3 has 15 residues. V gene TRBV6-4 combines with J gene TRBJ2-5, with D tentatively TRBD2 (5 bases). This material consisted of peripheral blood, taken 28 days after the second AZD1222 dose. The sequence came from an adult who received the AZD1222 COVID-19 vaccine. Written as DNA, the CDR3 is TGTGCCAGCACAATTAACCGGGCCCCGGGGGAGACCCAGTACTTC. Protein: CASTINRAPGETQYF.